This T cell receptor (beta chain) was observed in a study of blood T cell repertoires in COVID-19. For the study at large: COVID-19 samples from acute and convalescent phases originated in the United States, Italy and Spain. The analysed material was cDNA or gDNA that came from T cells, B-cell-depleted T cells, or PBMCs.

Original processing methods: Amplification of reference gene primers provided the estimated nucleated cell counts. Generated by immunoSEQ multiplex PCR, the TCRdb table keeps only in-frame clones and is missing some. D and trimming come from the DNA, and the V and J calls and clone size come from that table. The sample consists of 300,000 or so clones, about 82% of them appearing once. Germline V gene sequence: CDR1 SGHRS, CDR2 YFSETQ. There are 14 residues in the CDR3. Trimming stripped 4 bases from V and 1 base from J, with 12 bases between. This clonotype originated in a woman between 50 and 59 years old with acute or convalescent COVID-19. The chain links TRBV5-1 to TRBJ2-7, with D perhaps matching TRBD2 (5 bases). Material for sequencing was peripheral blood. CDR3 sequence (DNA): TGCGCCAGCAGCCCCCGCGGGCCTTCCTACGAGCAGTACTTC. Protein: CASSPRGPSYEQYF. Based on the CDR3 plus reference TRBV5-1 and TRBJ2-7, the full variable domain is KAGVTQTPRYLIKTRGQQVTLSCSPISGHRSVSWYQQTPGQGLQFLFEYFSETQRNKGNFPGRFSGRQFSNSRSEMNVSTLELGDSALYLCASSPRGPSYEQYFGPGTRLTVT.